This passage covers 28 T cell receptor beta chains from one sample sequenced in a study of blood T cell repertoires in COVID-19. TCRdb keeps only in-frame clones here, not all; method: immunoSEQ multiplex PCR. There are approximately 140,000 clones in the sample; around nine tenths occur only once, and roughly 4% lies in the top ten. The sequencing sample was made of peripheral blood. These receptors were collected from a woman in her thirties or forties with acute or convalescent COVID-19.

The V call is TRBV4-2, the J call TRBJ2-7, with unresolved D. CDR1 and CDR2 from the germline V gene are LGHNA and YNFKEQ. The CDR3 length is 13 residues. Trimming took 0 bases from V and 5 from J, leaving 8 bases between them. The CDR3 coding sequence is TGTGCCAGCAGCCAAGATCGAGCCGACGAGCAGTACTTC. Protein product: CASSQDRADEQYF.

This clone was seen only once. This chain joins TRBV13 and TRBJ1-2, with 7 nucleotides matching TRBD1. The germline V gene has CDR1 PRHDT and CDR2 FYEKMQ (reference sequence). The CDR3 spans 14 residues. The ends lost 5 bases at V and 6 bases at J; junction bases unmatched: 9. Here the CDR3 reads CASSPDRDENGYTF. In DNA form, the CDR3 reads TGTGCCAGCAGCCCCGACAGGGATGAAAATGGCTACACCTTC.

This clone was observed a single time. The CDR3 bases are TGTGCCAGTAGTATACTCGGCGGTTTGAACACTGAAGCTTTCTTT. Protein: CASSILGGLNTEAFF. This rearrangement joins TRBV19 to TRBJ1-1; D ambiguous. The ends were cut back, 2 bases at V and 0 bases at J, with 10 bases in the middle. The length of the CDR3 is 15 residues. The germline CDR1 and CDR2 sequences are LNHDA and SQIVND (reference sequence).

The chain carries TRBV27 and TRBJ2-7, with 8 bases lining up with TRBD1. Per germline, CDR1 MNHEY and CDR2 SMNVEV (reference sequence). V gave up 5 bases and J gave up 5 bases; unmatched junction bases: 14. The CDR3 runs to 16 residues. CDR3 region: CASSTRQGTAVDEQYF. The DNA for the CDR3 is TGTGCCAGCAGTACGAGACAGGGGACCGCCGTCGACGAGCAGTACTTC.

The chain employs TRBV19 and TRBJ1-5; 8 nucleotides match TRBD1. The V segment lost 6 bases and the J segment 0 bases; nucleotides outside the gene matches: 10. Germline loops: CDR1 LNHDA, CDR2 SQIVND (reference sequence). This CDR3 comprises 17 residues. The CDR3 loop reads CASRLGTGIYSNQPQHF. The CDR3 DNA follows: TGTGCCAGTAGGCTCGGGACAGGAATTTATAGCAATCAGCCCCAGCATTTT.

The gene calls are TRBV5-1 and TRBJ1-1; perhaps TRBD1 as D (5 bases). Germline values: CDR1 SGHRS, CDR2 YFSETQ. CDR3 length: 16 residues. V was clipped by 3 bases and J by 1 base, with 16 bases between them. The CDR3 DNA sequence: TGCGCCAGCAGCTCCCTGGGGGGGATCGGGAACACTGAAGCTTTCTTT. Amino acids: CASSSLGGIGNTEAFF.

This clone came up once. The chain carries TRBV6-2 or TRBV6-3 and TRBJ2-1, with 10 bases fitting TRBD2. Germline loops: CDR1 MNHEY, CDR2 SVGEGT. The CDR3 covers 18 residues. With V trimmed by 2 bases and J by 7 bases, 14 bases remained unmatched. The chain's CDR3 is CASSYEAWLAGDANEQFF. CDR3 coding DNA: TGTGCCAGCAGTTACGAGGCCTGGCTAGCGGGAGATGCAAATGAGCAGTTCTTC.

The chain uses TRBV4-1 and TRBJ1-5; D is unresolved. CDR3 length: 17 residues. V shed 0 bases and J shed 3 bases, with 15 bases lying between them. Germline assignment: CDR1 MGHRA and CDR2 YSYEKL. The CDR3 sequence: CASSQDYTSGYNQPQHF. CDR3 nucleotides: TGCGCCAGCAGCCAAGATTATACGTCCGGGTACAATCAGCCCCAGCATTTT.

This clone has a handful of counts. The V gene is TRBV6-5, the J gene TRBJ1-4; D gene ambiguous. Trimming took 6 bases from V and 8 from J, leaving 10 bases between them. Germline-derived CDR1 and CDR2 are MNHEY and SVGAGI. The CDR3 length is 12 residues. As DNA, the CDR3 is TGTGCCAGCAGGGTCCTGGGCGAAAAACTGTTTTTT. Translated, it gives CASRVLGEKLFF.

The rearrangement links TRBV28 to TRBJ2-7, with D possibly matching TRBD1 (5 bases). Deletions cut 3 bases from V and 3 bases from J, with 9 bases between. There are 13 residues in the CDR3. Looked up from germline, CDR1 is MDHEN and CDR2 is SYDVKM. DNA of the CDR3: TGTGCCAGCAGTTTTCAGGGAAGCTACGAGCAGTACTTC. It encodes CASSFQGSYEQYF.

V usage is TRBV18 and J usage is TRBJ2-3; TRBD2 matches at 11 bases. J was trimmed by 0 bases and V by 1 base; bases with no gene match: 15. The length of the CDR3 is 21 residues. Per the germline V gene, CDR1 is KGHSH and CDR2 is LQKENI. The CDR3 DNA reads as TGTGCCAGCTCACCACTTCTCCCGGGACTAGCGGCTACTATTAGCACAGATACGCAGTATTTT. Residues: CASSPLLPGLAATISTDTQYF.

This clone has a single count. The V gene is TRBV12-3 or TRBV12-4, the J gene TRBJ1-2; the D is unclear. The CDR3 runs 13 residues. V dropped 6 bases and J dropped 4 bases, with 12 bases sitting between them. The CDR3 spells CASSPRAGYGYTF. The CDR3 region has the DNA TGTGCCAGCAGCCCGAGGGCCGGCTATGGCTACACCTTC.

This clone is a singleton in its sample. V gene TRBV9 combines with J gene TRBJ2-2; 7 positions agree with TRBD2. The germline V gene encodes CDR1 SGDLS and CDR2 YYNGEE. V shed 3 bases and J 4 bases; nucleotides not matched to a gene: 9. There are 16 residues in the CDR3. The DNA of the CDR3 is TGTGCCAGCAGCGGAGGGTCGTGGGAGGGCACCGGGGAGCTGTTTTTT. Translating gives CASSGGSWEGTGELFF.

This clone was seen a single time. This chain joins TRBV5-1 and TRBJ2-5; 9 bases are shared with TRBD2. V lost 2 bases and J lost 1; bases outside the gene matches: 3. The CDR3 sequence is 15 residues long. Germline V CDR1 and CDR2: SGHRS, YFSETQ. For the CDR3, the DNA is TGCGCCAGCAGCTTAAAGACTAGCGGCCAAGAGACCCAGTACTTC. Amino acids: CASSLKTSGQETQYF.

The chain combines TRBV29-1 with TRBJ2-7; unclear D gene. Germline V gene lookup returns CDR1 SQVTM and CDR2 ANQGSEA. The V gene lost 0 bases and the J gene lost 7 bases, with 10 bases spanning the gap. The CDR3 spans 12 residues. The CDR3: CSVEDEAMEQYF. The CDR3 DNA follows: TGCAGCGTTGAAGATGAGGCTATGGAGCAGTACTTC.

CDR3 region: CASSDIRVNEKLFF. The CDR3 DNA sequence: TGTGCCAGCAGTGACATTAGAGTTAATGAAAAACTGTTTTTT. The chain links TRBV6-1 to TRBJ1-4, with D hard to call. Per germline, CDR1 MNHNS and CDR2 SASEGT. V lost 3 bases and J lost 4, with 9 bases in between. The CDR3 length is 14 residues.

The rearrangement links TRBV11-2 to TRBJ2-7, with 11 bases that match TRBD2. The trim removed 3 bases at V and 6 bases at J, leaving 4 bases unmatched. Germline V lookup: CDR1 SGHAT, CDR2 FQNNGV. The CDR3 runs to 14 residues. In DNA, the CDR3 is TGTGCCAGCAGCTTTACTAGCGGGAGCGGCGAGCAGTACTTC. This sequence encodes CASSFTSGSGEQYF.

This sequence joins TRBV30 and TRBJ2-3, with TRBD2 identical over 7 bases. The V gene end was trimmed by 0 bases and the J gene end by 0 bases; junction bases not matched to a gene: 3. The CDR3 is 15 residues long. The germline CDR1 and CDR2 sequences are GTSNPN and SVGIG (reference sequence). The CDR3 here is CAWSVGRVSTDTQYF. The CDR3 coding sequence is TGTGCCTGGAGTGTGGGGAGGGTTAGCACAGATACGCAGTATTTT.

J is TRBJ1-2 and V is TRBV28, with 9 positions matching TRBD1. This CDR3 has 15 residues. Germline CDR1 reads MDHEN; CDR2 reads SYDVKM. Germline trimming cut 4 bases from V and 5 bases from J; bases unmatched to any gene: 8. The CDR3, as DNA: TGTGCCAGCAGTTCTACAGGGGGCGTTTTGTATGGCTACACCTTC. This codes for CASSSTGGVLYGYTF.

The V call is TRBV28, the J call TRBJ2-7; tentatively, D is TRBD1 (5 bases). The germline V gene has CDR1 MDHEN and CDR2 SYDVKM. CDR3 length: 14 residues. V was trimmed by 3 bases and J by 3 bases, leaving 12 bases between them. The CDR3 bases are TGTGCCAGCAGTTTTGCCAGGGTAGACTACGAGCAGTACTTC. Amino acids: CASSFARVDYEQYF.

CDR3 nucleotides: TGTGCCAGCAGTTACAGTACAGGTGGTAATAATTCACCCCTCCACTTT. It specifies CASSYSTGGNNSPLHF. The genes are TRBV6-5 and TRBJ1-6, with D possibly TRBD1 on 5 matching bases. This CDR3 is 16 amino acids long. Trimming removed 2 bases from V and 5 bases from J, with 13 bases in between. The V gene's germline CDR1 is MNHEY and CDR2 SVGAGI.

The chain couples TRBV2 to TRBJ1-1; D not certain. Germline V gene sequence: CDR1 SNHLY, CDR2 FYNNEI. V dropped 7 bases and J dropped 10 bases, with 16 bases sitting between them. The CDR3 covers 12 residues. CDR3 nucleotides: TGTGCCAGCAAAGTCTATTTGGTTGGAGCTTTCTTT. This translates into CASKVYLVGAFF.

The chain recombines TRBV27 with TRBJ1-1; possible D gene TRBD1, 5 bases. The ends were cut back, 3 bases at V and 1 base at J, with 6 bases in the middle. The V gene's germline CDR1 is MNHEY and CDR2 SMNVEV (reference sequence). The CDR3 has 13 residues. This CDR3 is CASSLGGNTEAFF. The CDR3 nucleotides are TGTGCCAGCAGTTTGGGGGGGAACACTGAAGCTTTCTTT.

The chain is built from TRBV24-1 and TRBJ2-1, with 7 nucleotides matching TRBD2. V lost 3 bases and J lost 9; bases outside the gene matches: 10. CDR1 KGHDR and CDR2 SFDVKD come from the germline V gene. The length of the CDR3 is 15 residues. This CDR3 is CATSDTGLTLGEQFF. The CDR3 DNA reads TGTGCCACCAGTGATACGGGACTAACTCTCGGTGAGCAGTTCTTC.

A note on this clone: Other DNA sequences in the same sample also yield this CDR3. The gene calls are TRBV15 and TRBJ1-3; D not resolved. This CDR3 is built from 15 residues. Trimming shortened V by 0 bases and J by 0 bases, and 6 bases separated the two germline ends. Per germline, CDR1 LNHNV and CDR2 YYDKDF (reference sequence). The CDR3 is CATSRDLGSGNTIYF. The CDR3 DNA sequence: TGTGCCACCAGCAGAGATCTCGGCTCTGGAAACACCATATATTTT.

The V and J genes are TRBV6-2 or TRBV6-3 and TRBJ2-1; the D is unclear. This CDR3 has 13 amino acids. Germline values: CDR1 MNHEY, CDR2 SVGEGT. The V and J ends lost 3 bases and 9 bases respectively, with 12 bases between them. The CDR3 region has the DNA TGTGCCAGCAGTTATCTAGAATCGGGTGAGCAGTTCTTC. It specifies CASSYLESGEQFF.

This clone was counted a single time. V is TRBV5-3 and J is TRBJ2-2, with D perhaps matching TRBD1 (6 bases). TRBV5-3 qualifies as an ORF whose function is uncertain. V lost 4 bases, J lost 4 bases, and 17 bases lay in between. The length of the CDR3 is 16 residues. The CDR3 sequence: CARSRHRACSTGELFF. CDR3 sequence (DNA): TGTGCCAGAAGCCGACACAGGGCGTGCAGCACCGGGGAGCTGTTTTTT.

The CDR3: CASSPGTGNSGNTIYF. The CDR3 DNA follows: TGTGCCAGTAGTCCGGGGACAGGCAACTCTGGAAACACCATATATTTT. This chain joins TRBV19 and TRBJ1-3; TRBD1 matches 8 bases. This CDR3 has 16 residues. The V segment lost 5 bases and the J segment 0 bases; nucleotides outside the gene matches: 6. Germline loops: CDR1 LNHDA, CDR2 SQIVND (reference sequence).